A selection of T cell receptor beta chains follows, all from one sample in a study of neurological immune-mediated disorders. TCRdb used MiXCR to reprocess the 5' RACE reads, holding one entry per CDR3 protein. The top ten hold about 2.5% of the sample, which has roughly 34,000 distinct CDR3 sequences, roughly an eighth seen once. Specimen: PBMCs. Receptors originate from a woman in her thirties or forties in good health. CDR3s include the opening cysteine and the closing phenylalanine or tryptophan. A D gene is named only where the DNA matches it firmly. Where a row states a size, it is once, few, many or the class of an expanded clone; other rows omit it.

>TRBV12-3/TRBV12-4|TRBJ2-1|TRBD2|many
TGTGCCAGCAACCTCCTAGCGGGGGGTAACAATGAGCAGTTCTTC
CASNLLAGGNNEQFF
>TRBV20-1|TRBJ2-1|-|many
TGCAGTGCTAGAGCGGGTCATGAGCAGTTCTTC
CSARAGHEQFF
>TRBV7-8|TRBJ2-5|TRBD2|-
TGTGCCAGCAGCGTAGCATTACTAGCGGGAACGTTGGGGGAGACCCAGTACTTC
CASSVALLAGTLGETQYF
>TRBV5-1|TRBJ1-1|-|-
TGCGCCAGCAGCCGGCCGGGGTTGGACACTGAAGCTTTCTTT
CASSRPGLDTEAFF
>TRBV6-2/TRBV6-3|TRBJ2-7|TRBD2|many
TGTGCCAGCAGTTTGACTAGCGGACAATACGAGCAGTACTTC
CASSLTSGQYEQYF
>TRBV20-1|TRBJ1-1|-|many
TGCAGTGCGATGACAGTTAACACTGAAGCTTTCTTT
CSAMTVNTEAFF
>TRBV5-5|TRBJ1-5|-|many
TGTGCCAGCAGCTTGGATCATTCAGCTTATAGCAATCAGCCCCAGCATTTT
CASSLDHSAYSNQPQHF
>TRBV4-3|TRBJ1-2|-|many
TGCGCCAGCAGCCAAGATTACAGCTACAACTCTAACTATGGCTACACCTTC
CASSQDYSYNSNYGYTF
>TRBV20-1|TRBJ1-6|-|many
TGCAGTGCTACAGACAGGAATTCACCCCTCCACTTT
CSATDRNSPLHF
>TRBV20-1|TRBJ1-1|-|many
TGCAGTGCCCCTAGGGACCTGAACACTGAAGCTTTCTTT
CSAPRDLNTEAFF
>TRBV19|TRBJ2-2|-|few
TGTGCCAGTAGTGGGACCGGGGCCGCCGGGGAGCTGTTTTTT
CASSGTGAAGELFF
>TRBV21-1|TRBJ2-7|-|many
TGTGCCAGCGCCTCTAGCGGGAGGCAATACGAGCAGTACTTC
CASASSGRQYEQYF
>TRBV5-1|TRBJ2-3|TRBD1|many
TGCGCCAGCAGCCGGGGACAGGCAGGAGGCACAGATACGCAGTATTTT
CASSRGQAGGTDTQYF
>TRBV10-3|TRBJ1-5|-|many
TGTGCCATCAGTGAGTTTCGGGGTCAGCCCCAGCATTTT
CAISEFRGQPQHF
>TRBV9|TRBJ2-3|TRBD2|-
TGTGCCAGCAGCCCCGGGACTAGCGGGGGGACCACAGATACGCAGTATTTT
CASSPGTSGGTTDTQYF
>TRBV19|TRBJ2-2|-|many
TGTGCCAGTAGTCCGATCCTGGAGGAGGGGGAGCTGTTTTTT
CASSPILEEGELFF
>TRBV7-2|TRBJ2-3|-|many
TGTGCCAGCAGCCCCACCCTCCCGACAGATACGCAGTATTTT
CASSPTLPTDTQYF
>TRBV6-5|TRBJ1-2|TRBD1|many
TGTGCCAGCAGTCCTCCCAGGGGGCGATGGGGCTATGGCTACACCTTC
CASSPPRGRWGYGYTF
>TRBV5-1|TRBJ2-1|TRBD2|medium-sized
TGCGCCAGCAGCCCGGCCGGGACTAGCGGGTCCTACAATGAGCAGTTCTTC
CASSPAGTSGSYNEQFF
>TRBV4-1|TRBJ2-2|TRBD2|many
TGCGCCAGCAGCCATCCCGGGGGGGCAGCCGGGGAGCTGTTTTTT
CASSHPGGAAGELFF
>TRBV7-2|TRBJ2-7|TRBD2|many
TGTGCCAGCAGCCTCGGACTAGTTTTAGCCTACGAGCAGTACTTC
CASSLGLVLAYEQYF
>TRBV2|TRBJ1-5|-|many
TGTGCCACCTCGGGACCTAATCAGCCCCAGCATTTT
CATSGPNQPQHF